The present entry profiles one T cell receptor (beta chain) with its context. Amplified TCR beta CDR3 regions came from RNA transcripts. When the TCR CDR3 underwent first-round RT-PCR, the HTBI primer set was used. One entry per CDR3 protein, called by TCRdb with MiXCR from the multiplex PCR reads. The table includes fewer than 550,000 distinct CDR3 sequences, 15% to 18% detected once. Germline CDR1 and CDR2: SQVTM and ANQGSEA. Trimming stripped 4 bases from V and 5 bases from J, with 8 bases between. The CDR3 contains 11 residues. The data were taken from a study of T cells in Graves' hyperthyroidism and ophthalmopathy.

This chain connects TRBV29-1 to TRBJ2-5, with D unresolved. This TCR came from a woman aged 18 to 35 with Graves' hyperthyroidism. Sequencing was carried out using blood. The CDR3 nucleotides read TGCAGCGTTGTCCAGGAGGAGACCCAGTACTTC. It translates to CSVVQEETQYF.